This T cell receptor (beta chain) came from a study of cytotoxic CD8 clonotypes in ibrutinib-treated CLL. Study summary: The study included roughly 10 relapsed/refractory and over 14 treatment-naive patients; 17 had IGHV unmutated disease.

The assay was immunoSEQ multiplex PCR, and TCRdb's table has in-frame clones only and misses some. The sample yields 110,000 to 150,000 clones, about 80% seen once. The CDR3 runs 17 residues. V was trimmed by 7 bases and J by 6 bases, leaving 27 bases between them. Per the germline V gene, CDR1 is SEHNR and CDR2 is FQNEAQ (reference sequence). This chain uses TRBV7-9 with TRBJ1-1; a possible D gene is TRBD1 (5 bases). The sequence came from a human donor with chronic lymphocytic leukemia. The specimen comprised PBMCs, sampled after 24 months of ibrutinib treatment. The CDR3 nucleotides are TGTGCCAGCACTCCGGAGGGGCGCGGGCGGGCCGCCCCTGAAGCTTTCTTT. Its translation is CASTPEGRGRAAPEAFF.